The 25 T cell receptor beta chains presented below share a single source sample, sequenced in a study of blood T cells in healthy people across ages. A second PCR, run for roughly 7 to 11 cycles, used a sample-barcoded 5' primer plus a J-beta primer mix. TCRdb re-analysed the 5' RACE reads in MiXCR, keeping a single row per CDR3 protein. Here the sample spans over 1,300,000 distinct CDR3 sequences, approximately 59% being singletons. The sequencing sample was made of blood. The receptors were gathered from a man aged 18-30 years in good health.

The chain uses TRBV5-4 and TRBJ2-3, with 8 bases identical to TRBD2. CDR3 length: 17 amino acids. Germline V gene lookup returns CDR1 SGHNT and CDR2 YYREEE (reference sequence). The V segment lost 0 bases and the J segment 0 bases; nucleotides outside the gene matches: 6. CDR3 coding DNA: TGTGCCAGCAGCTTGGTTGCCCTAGCGGGTAGCACAGATACGCAGTATTTT. Translation: CASSLVALAGSTDTQYF.

J is TRBJ2-6 and V is TRBV10-3; 7 positions agree with TRBD2. The length of the CDR3 is 15 residues. CDR1 and CDR2 (germline): ENHRY, SYGVKD. Unmatched junction bases numbered 4, after V lost 4 bases and J lost 4 bases. DNA for the CDR3: TGTGCCATCAGTGTGGGGGGGTCCGGGGCCAACGTCCTGACTTTC. Translating it yields CAISVGGSGANVLTF.

The chain links TRBV29-1 to TRBJ2-7; D might be TRBD1 (5 bases). The DNA end is a closer match to TRBJ2-5, so the J assignment may be wrong. Germline V gives CDR1 SQVTM, CDR2 ANQGSEA. CDR3 length: 13 amino acids. The CDR3 DNA follows: TGCAGCGCCCTGACAGACCTACAAGAGACCCAGTACTTC. Translating it yields CSALTDLQETQYF.

The chain links TRBV20-1 to TRBJ2-1; D may be TRBD1 or TRBD2 (6 bases each). This CDR3 has 17 amino acids. V lost 0 bases and J lost 7, with 22 bases in between. CDR1 DFQATT and CDR2 SNEGSKA come from the germline V gene (reference sequence). The CDR3 reads CSARDLSAGGLFNEQFF. CDR3 bases: TGCAGTGCTAGAGACCTCTCAGCCGGGGGCCTCTTTAATGAGCAGTTCTTC.

The gene calls are TRBV4-2 and TRBJ1-1, with a weak D call TRBD1 (5 bases). Trimming removed 1 base from V and 5 bases from J, with 11 bases in between. Germline CDR1 reads LGHNA; CDR2 reads YNFKEQ. The CDR3 has 14 residues. CDR3 sequence (DNA): TGTGCCAGCAGCCAAGTGGAGTGGGGGACTGAAGCTTTCTTT. Protein product: CASSQVEWGTEAFF.

This sequence joins TRBV10-3 and TRBJ2-5; possible D gene TRBD2, 5 bases. The V end lost 10 bases, the J end lost 11 bases, and 35 bases lay between the germline ends. Germline V gene lookup returns CDR1 ENHRY and CDR2 SYGVKD. The CDR3 totals 17 residues. CDR3 DNA sequence: TGTGCCACCAGAAACCAGGACCAAGGGATGACTACCCATGAGCAGTACTTC. It specifies CATRNQDQGMTTHEQYF.

The chain joins TRBV5-1 to TRBJ2-3; TRBD2 agrees at 11 bases. Trimming took 2 bases from V and 2 from J; bases not matched to a gene: 10. CDR3 length: 18 amino acids. From germline, CDR1 is SGHRS and CDR2 YFSETQ. CDR3 loop: CASSFATSGRRFTDTQYF. The CDR3 DNA is TGCGCCAGCAGCTTCGCAACTAGCGGGAGACGGTTCACAGATACGCAGTATTTT.

The rearrangement joins TRBV4-1 to TRBJ2-4, with TRBD1 as a possible D gene (6 bases). V dropped 0 bases and J dropped 0 bases, with 6 bases sitting between them. Germline CDR1 is MGHRA and CDR2 is YSYEKL. This CDR3 comprises 15 residues. CDR3 nucleotides: TGCGCCAGCAGCCAAGAAGGGGGAGCCAAAAACATTCAGTACTTC. Translating gives CASSQEGGAKNIQYF.

The chain carries TRBV4-1 and TRBJ2-7; perhaps TRBD1 as D (6 bases). The germline V gene has CDR1 MGHRA and CDR2 YSYEKL. Trimming shortened V by 3 bases and J by 6 bases, and 24 bases separated the two germline ends. This CDR3 contains 17 residues. In nucleotides, the CDR3 is TGCGCCAGCAGCCAGTCTCGTACAGGGTGGATGAGTGGCGAGCAGTACTTC. It encodes CASSQSRTGWMSGEQYF.

The rearrangement links TRBV7-2 to TRBJ2-5; the D gene is possibly TRBD2 (5 bases). Germline lookup yields CDR1 SGHTA and CDR2 FQGNSA. The CDR3 is 13 amino acids. The V end was cut by 3 bases, the J end by 10 bases, with 15 bases between. CDR3 protein: CASSFERPWGQYF. Written as DNA, the CDR3 is TGTGCCAGCAGCTTCGAGCGGCCGTGGGGCCAGTACTTC.

The V gene is TRBV5-1, the J gene TRBJ2-2, with TRBD2 matching over 7 bases. Germline V gene data show CDR1 as SGHRS and CDR2 as YFSETQ. The CDR3 extends over 17 amino acids. The V gene end was trimmed by 4 bases and the J gene end by 3 bases; junction bases not matched to a gene: 12. The DNA of the CDR3 is TGCGCCAGCAGCCCACGGCGCGGGAGCGGCGACACCGGGGAGCTGTTTTTT. This sequence encodes CASSPRRGSGDTGELFF.

The rearrangement links TRBV5-1 to TRBJ2-5; 7 bases fit TRBD2. This CDR3 has 14 residues. V was pared by 3 bases and J by 2 bases, with 4 bases of the junction left unmatched. Germline V gene sequence: CDR1 SGHRS, CDR2 YFSETQ. This chain's CDR3 is CASSWGGRQETQYF. As DNA, the CDR3 is TGCGCCAGCAGCTGGGGGGGTCGTCAAGAGACCCAGTACTTC.

In this sample, this clonotype turned up a few times. DNA of the CDR3: TGTGCCAGCAGTGTAAACAGGGAGAGCTCCTACAATGAGCAGTTCTTC. It is translated as CASSVNRESSYNEQFF. The chain links TRBV2 to TRBJ2-1; tentatively, D is TRBD1 (6 bases). This CDR3 spans 16 amino acids. Germline assignment: CDR1 SNHLY and CDR2 FYNNEI. Trimming shortened V by 4 bases and J by 0 bases, and 13 bases separated the two germline ends.

In its sample, this clonotype was seen a few times. The rearrangement uses TRBV2 and TRBJ2-1, with D possibly TRBD1 on 6 matching bases. In germline, CDR1 is SNHLY, CDR2 FYNNEI. This CDR3 comprises 15 residues. Trimming took off 4 bases at V and 1 base at J, with 11 bases between the two ends. CDR3: CASSGTASSYNEQFF. Here the CDR3 DNA reads TGTGCCAGCAGTGGGACAGCTTCTTCCTACAATGAGCAGTTCTTC.

This chain connects TRBV20-1 to TRBJ1-1; tentatively, D is TRBD1 (6 bases). The CDR3 has 12 amino acids. Germline V gives CDR1 DFQATT, CDR2 SNEGSKA (reference sequence). V lost 0 bases, J lost 6 bases, and 8 bases lay in between. This CDR3 is CSAREQGAEAFF. The CDR3 DNA reads as TGCAGTGCTAGAGAACAGGGAGCTGAAGCTTTCTTT.

This rearrangement joins TRBV20-1 to TRBJ1-6; D is undetermined. This CDR3 is built from 14 residues. CDR1 and CDR2 (germline): DFQATT, SNEGSKA (reference sequence). Trimming removed 2 bases at V and 7 bases at J, with 12 bases between. The CDR3 DNA sequence: TGCAGTGCTAGATTTTTGGGGTACAATTCACCCCTCCACTTT. Its translation is CSARFLGYNSPLHF.

This clonotype was seen a few times. The rearrangement joins TRBV7-2 to TRBJ2-1, with D tentatively TRBD1 (6 bases). The CDR3 runs to 14 residues. V dropped 5 bases and J dropped 4 bases, with 12 bases sitting between them. The V gene's germline CDR1 is SGHTA and CDR2 FQGNSA. CDR3 amino acids: CASSPQTGYNEQFF. CDR3 nucleotides: TGTGCCAGCAGCCCACAAACAGGGTACAATGAGCAGTTCTTC. Full variable domain (missing parts from reference TRBV7-2 and TRBJ2-1): GAGVSQSPSNKVTEKGKDVELRCDPISGHTALYWYRQSLGQGLEFLIYFQGNSAPDKSGLPSDRFSAERTGGSVSTLTIQRTQQEDSAVYLCASSPQTGYNEQFFGPGTRLTVL.

The CDR3, as DNA: TGTGCCAGCACCGTGGGGGGTGGATTAATTCAGTACTTC. Protein sequence: CASTVGGGLIQYF. The chain has TRBV5-6 and TRBJ2-4, with D perhaps matching TRBD2 (6 bases). The V end was cut by 6 bases, the J end by 10 bases, with 17 bases between. CDR3 length: 13 amino acids. Germline V CDR1 and CDR2: SGHDT, YYEEEE.

V gene TRBV5-1 combines with J gene TRBJ2-2; D unclear. V lost 3 bases, J lost 1 base, and 13 bases lay in between. Germline V CDR1 and CDR2: SGHRS, YFSETQ. This CDR3 region has 16 residues. CDR3 loop: CASSSNYLGNTGELFF. The CDR3 nucleotides are TGCGCCAGCAGCTCCAACTACTTAGGGAACACCGGGGAGCTGTTTTTT. Full variable domain (missing parts from reference TRBV5-1 and TRBJ2-2): KAGVTQTPRYLIKTRGQQVTLSCSPISGHRSVSWYQQTPGQGLQFLFEYFSETQRNKGNFPGRFSGRQFSNSRSEMNVSTLELGDSALYLCASSSNYLGNTGELFFGEGSRLTVL.

This clonotype was observed a few times. The J gene is TRBJ2-3, the V gene TRBV5-1, with D unresolved. V dropped 0 bases and J dropped 1 base, with 9 bases sitting between them. The V gene's germline CDR1 is SGHRS and CDR2 YFSETQ. The CDR3 runs 15 residues. CDR3 sequence reads: CASSLEARRTDTQYF. The CDR3 coding sequence is TGCGCCAGCAGCTTGGAGGCTCGCCGCACAGATACGCAGTATTTT. Full variable domain (rest looked up from reference TRBV5-1 and TRBJ2-3): KAGVTQTPRYLIKTRGQQVTLSCSPISGHRSVSWYQQTPGQGLQFLFEYFSETQRNKGNFPGRFSGRQFSNSRSEMNVSTLELGDSALYLCASSLEARRTDTQYFGPGTRLTVL.

The chain carries TRBV11-2 and TRBJ1-2, with a tentative D call TRBD1 (5 bases). The ends were cut back, 5 bases at V and 5 bases at J, with 18 bases in the middle. The germline V gene encodes CDR1 SGHAT and CDR2 FQNNGV. The CDR3 is 15 amino acids. DNA of the CDR3: TGTGCCAGCAGCCTGAAACCGGACATTTCGTATGGCTACACCTTC. It translates to CASSLKPDISYGYTF.

This clonotype was observed a few times. The J gene is TRBJ1-2, the V gene TRBV4-1; D is unresolved. The CDR3 length is 14 residues. The V gene's germline CDR1 is MGHRA and CDR2 YSYEKL. Trimming took 1 base from V and 4 from J, leaving 10 bases between them. As DNA, the CDR3 is TGCGCCAGCAGCCAAGCTGGCCCTATCTATGGCTACACCTTC. Translation gives CASSQAGPIYGYTF.

V and J are TRBV5-8 and TRBJ2-1; D is unclear. CDR1 is SGHTS, CDR2 YDEGEE, per germline. This CDR3 comprises 12 residues. Trimming removed 1 base from V and 12 bases from J, with 11 bases in between. The CDR3 sequence: CASSLRGTPQFF. In DNA, the CDR3 is TGTGCCAGCAGCTTGCGAGGTACTCCGCAGTTCTTC.

The chain uses TRBV28 and TRBJ1-2, with 9 bases identical to TRBD1. CDR1 is MDHEN, CDR2 SYDVKM, per germline. The CDR3 has 15 residues. The J segment lost 8 bases and the V segment lost 4 bases, leaving 11 bases of the junction unmatched. The CDR3 bases are TGTGCCAGCAGTTCAACGGTACAGGGGGCGAGAGGCTACACCTTC. It specifies CASSSTVQGARGYTF.

This clonotype was picked up a small number of times. The rearrangement links TRBV2 to TRBJ2-1, with 11 nucleotides matching TRBD2. The V gene's germline CDR1 is SNHLY and CDR2 FYNNEI. The CDR3 is 16 amino acids. The ends lost 4 bases at V and 9 bases at J; junction bases unmatched: 11. CDR3 DNA: TGTGCCAGCAGTGGCCCGGGACTAGCGGACCGAGGTGAGCAGTTCTTC. This gives the protein CASSGPGLADRGEQFF.